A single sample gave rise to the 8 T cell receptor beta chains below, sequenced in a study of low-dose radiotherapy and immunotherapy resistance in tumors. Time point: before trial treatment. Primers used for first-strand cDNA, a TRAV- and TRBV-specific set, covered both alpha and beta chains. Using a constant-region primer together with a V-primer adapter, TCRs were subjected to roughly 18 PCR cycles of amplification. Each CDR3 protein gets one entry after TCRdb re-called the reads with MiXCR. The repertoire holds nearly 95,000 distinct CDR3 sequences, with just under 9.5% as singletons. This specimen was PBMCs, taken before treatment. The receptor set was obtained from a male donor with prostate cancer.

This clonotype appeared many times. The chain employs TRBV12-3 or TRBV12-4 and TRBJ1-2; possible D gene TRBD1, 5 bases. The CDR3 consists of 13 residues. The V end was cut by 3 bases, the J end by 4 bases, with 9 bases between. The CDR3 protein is CASSFQGSYGYTF. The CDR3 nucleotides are TGTGCCAGCAGTTTCCAGGGAAGCTATGGCTACACCTTC.

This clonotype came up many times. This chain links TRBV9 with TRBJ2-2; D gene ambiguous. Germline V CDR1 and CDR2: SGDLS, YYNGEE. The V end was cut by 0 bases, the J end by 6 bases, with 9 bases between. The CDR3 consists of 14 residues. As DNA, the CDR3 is TGTGCCAGCAGCGTAGCCCGGGTCCCCGGGGAGCTGTTTTTT. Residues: CASSVARVPGELFF.

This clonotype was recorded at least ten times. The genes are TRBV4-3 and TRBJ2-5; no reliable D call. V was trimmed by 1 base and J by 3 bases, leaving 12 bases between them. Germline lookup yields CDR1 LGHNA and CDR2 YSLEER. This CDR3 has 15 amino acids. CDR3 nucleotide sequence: TGCGCCAGCAGCCAAGTTTTTAGGGCGGAAGAGACCCAGTACTTC. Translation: CASSQVFRAEETQYF.

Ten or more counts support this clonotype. DNA for the CDR3: TGCAGTGCTGGCCTTAGGCAGCTAGATTCACCCCTCCACTTT. Its protein is CSAGLRQLDSPLHF. The chain links TRBV20-1 to TRBJ1-6; no clear D gene. This CDR3 has 14 residues. The germline V gene encodes CDR1 DFQATT and CDR2 SNEGSKA (reference sequence). The V end lost 5 bases, the J end lost 8 bases, and 16 bases lay between the germline ends.

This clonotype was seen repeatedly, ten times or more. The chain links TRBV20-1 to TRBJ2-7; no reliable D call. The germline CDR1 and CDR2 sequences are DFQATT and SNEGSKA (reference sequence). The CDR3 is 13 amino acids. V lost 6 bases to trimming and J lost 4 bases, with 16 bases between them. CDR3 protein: CSAYKTGTYEQYF. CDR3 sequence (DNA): TGCAGTGCCTATAAAACGGGTACTTACGAGCAGTACTTC.

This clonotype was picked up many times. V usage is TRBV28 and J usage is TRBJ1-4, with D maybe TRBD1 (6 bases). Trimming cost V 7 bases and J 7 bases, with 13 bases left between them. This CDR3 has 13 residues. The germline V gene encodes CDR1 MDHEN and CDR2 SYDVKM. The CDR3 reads CASIRGAGEKLFF. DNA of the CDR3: TGTGCCAGCATAAGGGGGGCCGGTGAAAAACTGTTTTTT.

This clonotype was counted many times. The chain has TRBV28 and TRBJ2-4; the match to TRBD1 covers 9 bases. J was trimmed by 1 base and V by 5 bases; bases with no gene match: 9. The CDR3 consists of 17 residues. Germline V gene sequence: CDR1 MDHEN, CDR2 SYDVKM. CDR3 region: CASSRTGTGFAKNIQYF. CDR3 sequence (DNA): TGTGCCAGCAGTAGAACCGGGACAGGGTTTGCCAAAAACATTCAGTACTTC.

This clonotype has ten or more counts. This CDR3 is CASSPLSNEQFF. The CDR3 region has the DNA TGTGCCAGCAGTCCGCTCTCCAATGAGCAGTTCTTC. This rearrangement joins TRBV27 to TRBJ2-1; unclear D gene. The CDR3 totals 12 residues. The germline CDR1 and CDR2 sequences are MNHEY and SMNVEV (reference sequence). V shed 5 bases and J shed 6 bases, with 8 bases lying between them.